Listed here are 15 T cell receptor beta chains from one sample, sequenced in a study of STAT5B mutations in CD4+ large granular lymphocyte leukemia. Repertoires were generated with immunoSEQ multiplex PCR, while TCRdb's copy carries only in-frame clones and drops some. The repertoire holds roughly 34,000 clones, with just over 75% as singletons. Sequences were obtained from CD4+ T cells from blood buffy coats. The receptors were gathered from a human donor in good health.

The chain recombines TRBV15 with TRBJ2-5; D is possibly TRBD1 (5 bases). Trimming stripped 2 bases from V and 2 bases from J, with 9 bases between. CDR1 is LNHNV, CDR2 YYDKDF, per germline (reference sequence). The CDR3 length is 14 residues. The CDR3 region is CATSRSDRQETQYF. DNA of the CDR3: TGTGCCACCAGCAGATCAGACAGACAAGAGACCCAGTACTTC.

The chain combines TRBV2 with TRBJ2-3, with 7 bases lining up with TRBD2. The CDR3 consists of 13 residues. V dropped 11 bases and J dropped 2; count of bases not matched to a gene: 7. The germline CDR1 and CDR2 sequences are SNHLY and FYNNEI. In nucleotides, the CDR3 is TGTGCCGCCCAGCGGGGCTACACAGATACGCAGTATTTT. Residues: CAAQRGYTDTQYF.

This chain links TRBV5-1 with TRBJ2-3, with TRBD2 matching over 12 bases. CDR3 length: 16 amino acids. From germline, CDR1 is SGHRS and CDR2 YFSETQ. V lost 1 base to trimming and J lost 3 bases; unmatched junction nucleotides: 3. Here the CDR3 reads CASSLWLAGGTDTQYF. The DNA for the CDR3 is TGCGCCAGCAGCTTGTGGCTAGCGGGAGGGACAGATACGCAGTATTTT.

This rearrangement joins TRBV5-4 to TRBJ1-2; D is unclear. The CDR3 covers 14 residues. Germline CDR1 and CDR2: SGHNT and YYREEE (reference sequence). V was trimmed by 1 base and J by 4 bases, leaving 11 bases between them. The DNA for the CDR3 is TGTGCCAGCAGCTTGATAGGGCCCGCCTATGGCTACACCTTC. It encodes CASSLIGPAYGYTF.

The chain couples TRBV7-9 to TRBJ2-3; 8 nucleotides agree with TRBD2. Germline assignment: CDR1 SEHNR and CDR2 FQNEAQ (reference sequence). The CDR3 is made up of 18 amino acids. Losses at the gene ends were 2 bases for V and 4 bases for J; bases not matched to a gene: 14. The CDR3 spells CASSLYRGGLSLADTQYF. In nucleotides, the CDR3 is TGTGCCAGCAGCTTATACCGGGGGGGGCTGAGTTTAGCAGATACGCAGTATTTT.

The genes are TRBV6-6 and TRBJ2-7, with TRBD1 identical over 9 bases. The V gene's germline CDR1 is MNHNY and CDR2 SVGAGI (reference sequence). This CDR3 comprises 16 residues. After removal of 5 bases from V and 2 bases from J, the junction contained 10 bases not matched to a gene. Written as DNA, the CDR3 is TGTGCCAGCAGTCGCGAGAGGACAGGGGTTACCTACGAGCAGTACTTC. Translating it yields CASSRERTGVTYEQYF.

The rearrangement links TRBV6-1 to TRBJ1-4; possible D gene TRBD1, 6 bases. The CDR3 is 14 amino acids. V was clipped by 11 bases and J by 4 bases, with 17 bases between them. Germline-derived CDR1 and CDR2 are MNHNS and SASEGT. This CDR3 reads CAGRGQGLNEKLFF. The CDR3 DNA is TGTGCCGGGAGGGGCCAGGGGCTTAATGAAAAACTGTTTTTT.

This chain connects TRBV15 to TRBJ2-2, with TRBD1 identical over 8 bases. The germline CDR1 and CDR2 sequences are LNHNV and YYDKDF (reference sequence). V trimming: 1 base; J trimming: 9 bases; junction bases outside the gene matches: 4. The CDR3 totals 14 residues. In DNA form, the CDR3 reads TGTGCCACCAGCAGAGGACAGGGGTCTAGGGAGCTGTTTTTT. Encoded protein: CATSRGQGSRELFF.

A single count supports this clone. The chain uses TRBV21-1 and TRBJ2-5. TRBV21-1 is listed as a pseudogene. This CDR3 spans 15 amino acids. CDR3 sequence reads: CASGKGQVGGETQYF. CDR3 DNA: TGTGCCAGCGGCAAAGGGCAGGTTGGGGGAGAGACCCAGTACTTC.

This clone was found a few times. V and J are TRBV5-1 and TRBJ2-1, with D tentatively TRBD2 (5 bases). This CDR3 contains 15 residues. Germline CDR1 and CDR2: SGHRS and YFSETQ. V was trimmed by 4 bases and J by 9 bases, leaving 20 bases between them. CDR3 loop: CASSRGGSAWGEQFF. The CDR3, as DNA: TGCGCCAGCAGCCGAGGAGGCTCGGCGTGGGGTGAGCAGTTCTTC.

This clone is a singleton in its sample. The rearrangement joins TRBV15 to TRBJ1-3, with D maybe TRBD1 (6 bases). Germline V lookup: CDR1 LNHNV, CDR2 YYDKDF (reference sequence). V was clipped by 3 bases and J by 2 bases, with 8 bases between them. The CDR3 is 14 amino acids. The CDR3 sequence is CATSRDSPGNTIYF. CDR3 nucleotides: TGTGCCACCAGCAGGGACAGTCCTGGAAACACCATATATTTT.

The rearrangement links TRBV4-1 to TRBJ2-7, with 10 bases matching TRBD2. Germline V gene lookup returns CDR1 MGHRA and CDR2 YSYEKL. CDR3 length equals 16 residues. The trim removed 7 bases at V and 3 bases at J, leaving 12 bases unmatched. CDR3 region: CASTVGTSGAVYEQYF. DNA of the CDR3: TGCGCCAGCACCGTAGGAACTAGCGGGGCAGTCTACGAGCAGTACTTC.

The rearrangement joins TRBV18 to TRBJ1-3, with TRBD1 matching 7 bases. Per germline, CDR1 KGHSH and CDR2 LQKENI. V shed 2 bases, J shed 4 bases, and the junction held 8 bases outside the gene matches. The CDR3 extends over 16 amino acids. DNA of the CDR3: TGTGCCAGCTCACCAGTCTTACAGGGGAACGGAAACACCATATATTTT. Translated: CASSPVLQGNGNTIYF.

The gene calls are TRBV5-8 and TRBJ1-5; D might be TRBD1 (6 bases). This CDR3 contains 16 residues. V was trimmed by 4 bases and J by 0 bases, leaving 14 bases between them. Germline-derived CDR1 and CDR2 are SGHTS and YDEGEE. This CDR3 reads CASSRGQRYSNQPQHF. CDR3 DNA sequence: TGTGCCAGCAGCCGCGGACAGCGTTATAGCAATCAGCCCCAGCATTTT.

J is TRBJ1-3 and V is TRBV6-1; the D gene is possibly TRBD1 (5 bases). The germline CDR1 and CDR2 sequences are MNHNS and SASEGT. This CDR3 spans 17 amino acids. V shed 0 bases and J shed 2 bases, with 14 bases lying between them. The CDR3 DNA reads TGTGCCAGCAGTGAAGCAGGGGCAGGAAGGGCTGGAAACACCATATATTTT. Translation gives CASSEAGAGRAGNTIYF.